This TCR beta chain was sequenced for a study of memory CD4+ T cells and cytomegalovirus serostatus. Study overall: Donors were healthy Belgian adults, about ten CMV seropositive and 24 seronegative.

The V gene lost 6 bases and the J gene lost 2 bases, with 9 bases spanning the gap. This CDR3 region has 12 residues. Per germline, CDR1 SQVTM and CDR2 ANQGSEA. Profiled with immunoSEQ multiplex PCR; TCRdb holds only in-frame clones, not every one. The table includes 64,000 or so clones, approximately 77% detected once. Single viable CD3+CD4+CD8-CD45RO+ cells were sorted as the memory CD4+ T cells. CMV serostatus came from serum IgG against pp150, pp28, p38, p52. CD4+ T cells were isolated by positive magnetic selection. Sequencing was done on a sample of memory CD4+ T cells from blood. V and J are TRBV29-1 and TRBJ2-3, with D unclear. This clonotype originated in an adult in good health and CMV-seronegative. The CDR3 bases are TGCAGCGTCCCGCGGACCACAGATACGCAGTATTTT. This gives the protein CSVPRTTDTQYF.